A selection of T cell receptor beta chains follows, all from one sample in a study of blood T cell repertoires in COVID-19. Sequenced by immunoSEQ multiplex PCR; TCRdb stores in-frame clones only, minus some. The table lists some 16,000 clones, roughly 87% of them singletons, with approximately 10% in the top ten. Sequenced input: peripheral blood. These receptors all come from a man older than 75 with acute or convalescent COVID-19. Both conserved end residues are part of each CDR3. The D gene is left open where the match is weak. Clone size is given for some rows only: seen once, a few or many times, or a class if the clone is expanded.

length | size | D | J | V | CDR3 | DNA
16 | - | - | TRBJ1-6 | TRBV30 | CAWTPGRGDPVGPLHF | TGTGCCTGGACCCCCGGGAGGGGGGACCCTGTGGGACCCCTCCACTTT
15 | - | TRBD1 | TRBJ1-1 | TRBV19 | CASSFLQGIGTEAFF | TGTGCCAGTAGTTTCTTACAGGGGATTGGGACTGAAGCTTTCTTT
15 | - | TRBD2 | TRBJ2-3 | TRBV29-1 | CSVEGSSGSTDTQYF | TGCAGCGTTGAAGGCTCTAGCGGGAGCACAGATACGCAGTATTTT
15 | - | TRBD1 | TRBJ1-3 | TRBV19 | CASKGQPYSGNTIYF | TGTGCCAGTAAGGGACAGCCATACTCTGGAAACACCATATATTTT
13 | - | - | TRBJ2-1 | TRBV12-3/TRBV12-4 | CASRPTGFNEQFF | TGTGCCAGCAGGCCAACAGGGTTCAATGAGCAGTTCTTC
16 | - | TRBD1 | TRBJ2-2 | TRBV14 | CASSPRQGPDTGELFF | TGTGCCAGCAGCCCCCGACAGGGTCCAGACACCGGGGAGCTGTTTTTT
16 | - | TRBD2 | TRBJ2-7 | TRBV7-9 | CASSLVRAGAGYEQYF | TGTGCCAGCAGCTTAGTTAGAGCGGGGGCCGGGTACGAGCAGTACTTC
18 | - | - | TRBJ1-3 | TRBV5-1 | CASSLEVAGARSGNTIYF | TGCGCCAGCAGCTTGGAAGTTGCGGGGGCCCGTTCTGGAAACACCATATATTTT
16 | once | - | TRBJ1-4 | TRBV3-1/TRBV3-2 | CASSQGWSATNEKLFF | TGTGCCAGCAGCCAAGGATGGAGTGCAACTAATGAAAAACTGTTTTTT
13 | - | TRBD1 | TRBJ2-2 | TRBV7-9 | CASSQTGTGELFF | TGTGCCAGCAGCCAGACAGGGACCGGGGAGCTGTTTTTT
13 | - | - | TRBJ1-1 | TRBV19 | CASRGPGVNEAFF | TGTGCCAGTAGAGGACCAGGGGTGAATGAAGCTTTCTTT
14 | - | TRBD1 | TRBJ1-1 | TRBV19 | CASSFGQGGTEAFF | TGTGCCAGTAGTTTCGGACAGGGAGGAACTGAAGCTTTCTTT
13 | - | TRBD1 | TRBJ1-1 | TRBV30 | CARTGGGNTEAFF | TGTGCCCGGACAGGGGGAGGGAACACTGAAGCTTTCTTT
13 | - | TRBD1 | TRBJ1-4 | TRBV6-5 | CASTQGAYEKLFF | TGTGCCAGCACACAGGGGGCTTATGAAAAACTGTTTTTT
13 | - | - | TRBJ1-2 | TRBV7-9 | CASTLDLNYGYTF | TGTGCCAGCACCTTAGACTTGAACTATGGCTACACCTTC
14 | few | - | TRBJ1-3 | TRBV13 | CASSRGYSGNTIYF | TGTGCCAGCAGCAGGGGGTATTCTGGAAACACCATATATTTT
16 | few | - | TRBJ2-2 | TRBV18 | CASSLLTDPNTGELFF | TGTGCCAGCTCACTACTTACAGACCCGAACACCGGGGAGCTGTTTTTT
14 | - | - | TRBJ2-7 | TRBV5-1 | CASSFPGHRYEQYF | TGCGCCAGCAGCTTTCCGGGACACCGTTACGAGCAGTACTTC
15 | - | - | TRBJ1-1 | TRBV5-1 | CASSLDPGLNTEAFF | TGCGCCAGCAGCTTGGATCCAGGGCTGAACACTGAAGCTTTCTTT
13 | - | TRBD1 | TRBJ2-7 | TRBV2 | CAQKGQRLGEQYF | TGTGCCCAAAAGGGACAGCGGCTAGGCGAGCAGTACTTC
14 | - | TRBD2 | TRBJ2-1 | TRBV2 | CASLRLAGYNEQFF | TGTGCCAGCCTTCGACTAGCGGGATACAATGAGCAGTTCTTC
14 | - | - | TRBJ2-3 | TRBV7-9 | CASSLPPSADTQYF | TGTGCCAGCAGCTTACCACCCAGCGCAGATACGCAGTATTTT
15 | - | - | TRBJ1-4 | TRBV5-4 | CASTTGGSTNEKLFF | TGTGCCAGCACCACGGGGGGGTCAACTAATGAAAAACTGTTTTTT
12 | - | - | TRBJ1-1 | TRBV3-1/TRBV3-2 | CASSPTDREAFF | TGTGCCAGCAGCCCCACAGACCGCGAAGCTTTCTTT
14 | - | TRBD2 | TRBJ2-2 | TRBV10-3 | CAISEREGSGELFF | TGTGCCATCAGTGAGCGGGAGGGCTCCGGGGAGCTGTTTTTT
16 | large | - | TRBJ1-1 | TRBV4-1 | CASSQEVSSLTTEAFF | TGCGCCAGCAGCCAAGAAGTGAGCTCCTTAACTACAGAAGCTTTCTTT
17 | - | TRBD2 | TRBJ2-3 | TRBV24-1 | CATSALGLAGGTDTQYF | TGTGCCACCAGTGCCCTCGGACTAGCGGGGGGCACAGATACGCAGTATTTT
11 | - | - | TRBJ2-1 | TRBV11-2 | CASRRGGEQFF | TGTGCCAGCAGGAGGGGGGGAGAGCAGTTCTTC
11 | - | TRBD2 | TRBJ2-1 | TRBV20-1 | CSPTSSNEQFF | TGCAGTCCGACTAGCTCGAATGAGCAGTTCTTC
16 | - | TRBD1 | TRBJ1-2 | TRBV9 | CASSASRDRGDYGYTF | TGTGCCAGCAGCGCCTCCCGGGACAGGGGAGACTATGGCTACACCTTC
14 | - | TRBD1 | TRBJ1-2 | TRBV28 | CASSPTGTDYGYTF | TGTGCCAGCAGTCCTACCGGGACAGACTATGGCTACACCTTC
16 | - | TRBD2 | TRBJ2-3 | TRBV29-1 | CSVEGVLAGDTDTQYF | TGCAGCGTTGAGGGTGTACTAGCGGGGGACACAGATACGCAGTATTTT
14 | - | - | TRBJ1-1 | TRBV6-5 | CASSFTGPNTEAFF | TGTGCCAGCAGTTTCACAGGGCCGAACACTGAAGCTTTCTTT
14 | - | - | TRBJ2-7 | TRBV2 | CASSEGGGGDEQYF | TGTGCCAGCAGTGAAGGTGGAGGGGGCGACGAGCAGTACTTC
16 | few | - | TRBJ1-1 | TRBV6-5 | CASSYSNLAANTEAFF | TGTGCCAGCAGTTACTCGAATCTAGCCGCAAACACTGAAGCTTTCTTT
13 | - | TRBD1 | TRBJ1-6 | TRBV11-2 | CASGGQYNSPLHF | TGTGCCAGCGGGGGACAGTATAATTCACCCCTCCACTTT
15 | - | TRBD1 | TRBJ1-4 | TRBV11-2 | CASSSYRGPYEKLFF | TGTGCCAGCAGCTCATACAGGGGGCCGTATGAAAAACTGTTTTTT
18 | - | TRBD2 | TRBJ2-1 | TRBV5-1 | CASSLDGGTSGRTNEQFF | TGCGCCAGCAGCTTGGACGGCGGGACTAGCGGGAGAACCAATGAGCAGTTCTTC
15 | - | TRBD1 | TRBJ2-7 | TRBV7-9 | CASSQPGQGAYEQYF | TGTGCCAGCAGCCAGCCGGGACAGGGGGCCTACGAGCAGTACTTC
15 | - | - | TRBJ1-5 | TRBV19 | CASKGVGGSNQPQHF | TGTGCCAGTAAGGGAGTGGGCGGGAGCAATCAGCCCCAGCATTTT
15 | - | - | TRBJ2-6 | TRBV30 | CAWSVLALGANVLTF | TGTGCCTGGAGTGTACTCGCGCTAGGGGCCAACGTCCTGACTTTC
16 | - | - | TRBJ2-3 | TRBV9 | CASSVDTRRAADTQYF | TGTGCCAGCAGCGTTGATACTAGGCGGGCAGCAGATACGCAGTATTTT
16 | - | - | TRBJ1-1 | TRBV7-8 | CASSLGEQGRSTEAFF | TGTGCCAGCAGCTTAGGGGAACAGGGACGGAGCACTGAAGCTTTCTTT
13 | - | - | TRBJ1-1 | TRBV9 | CASSVNYEGGAFF | TGTGCCAGCAGCGTAAATTACGAGGGTGGAGCTTTCTTT
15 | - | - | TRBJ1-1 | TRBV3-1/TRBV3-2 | CASSPGPGVNTEAFF | TGTGCCAGCAGCCCAGGGCCGGGGGTGAACACTGAAGCTTTCTTT
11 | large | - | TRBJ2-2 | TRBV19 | CASSIYSELFF | TGTGCCAGTAGTATCTACAGCGAGCTGTTTTTT
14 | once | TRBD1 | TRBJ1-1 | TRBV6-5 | CASRAGQGGTEAFF | TGTGCCAGCAGGGCAGGACAGGGGGGCACTGAAGCTTTCTTT
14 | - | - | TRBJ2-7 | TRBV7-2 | CASSFGLLTYEQYF | TGTGCCAGCAGCTTTGGACTTCTCACCTACGAGCAGTACTTC
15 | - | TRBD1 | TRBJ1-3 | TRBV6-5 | CASSLTGGSGNTIYF | TGTGCCAGCAGTTTGACAGGGGGCTCTGGAAACACCATATATTTT
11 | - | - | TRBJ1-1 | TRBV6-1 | CASSEQGKAFF | TGTGCCAGCAGTGAGCAGGGTAAAGCTTTCTTT
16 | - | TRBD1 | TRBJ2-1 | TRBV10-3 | CAISESGPRGLNEQFF | TGTGCCATCAGTGAGTCAGGGCCCAGGGGGCTTAATGAGCAGTTCTTC
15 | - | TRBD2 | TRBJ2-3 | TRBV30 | CAWSVLAGVGDTQYF | TGTGCCTGGAGTGTGTTAGCGGGGGTTGGGGATACGCAGTATTTT
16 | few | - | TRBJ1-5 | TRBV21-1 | CASSKKMTGRKQPQHF | TGTGCCAGCAGCAAAAAGATGACAGGGCGAAAACAGCCCCAGCATTTT